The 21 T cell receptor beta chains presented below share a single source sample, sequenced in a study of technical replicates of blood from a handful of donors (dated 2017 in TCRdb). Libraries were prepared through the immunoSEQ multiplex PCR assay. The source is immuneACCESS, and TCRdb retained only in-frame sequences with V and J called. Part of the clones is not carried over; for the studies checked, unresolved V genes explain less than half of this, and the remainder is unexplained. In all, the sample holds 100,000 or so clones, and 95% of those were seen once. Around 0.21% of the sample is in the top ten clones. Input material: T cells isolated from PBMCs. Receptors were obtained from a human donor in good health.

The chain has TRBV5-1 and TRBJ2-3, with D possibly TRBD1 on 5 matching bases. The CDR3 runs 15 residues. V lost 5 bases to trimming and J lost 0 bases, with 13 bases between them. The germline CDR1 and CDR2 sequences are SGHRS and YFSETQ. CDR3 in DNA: TGCGCCAGCAGTGGGGCACATGAGAGCACAGATACGCAGTATTTT. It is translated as CASSGAHESTDTQYF.

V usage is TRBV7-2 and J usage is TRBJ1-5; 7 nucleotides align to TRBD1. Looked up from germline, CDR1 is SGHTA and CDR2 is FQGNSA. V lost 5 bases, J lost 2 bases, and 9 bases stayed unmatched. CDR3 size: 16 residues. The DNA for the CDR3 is TGTGCCAGCAGCCCGAGGGACAGCCGGGGCAATCAGCCCCAGCATTTT. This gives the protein CASSPRDSRGNQPQHF. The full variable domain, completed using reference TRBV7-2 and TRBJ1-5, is GAGVSQSPSNKVTEKGKDVELRCDPISGHTALYWYRQSLGQGLEFLIYFQGNSAPDKSGLPSDRFSAERTGGSVSTLTIQRTQQEDSAVYLCASSPRDSRGNQPQHFGDGTRLSIL.

In DNA form, the CDR3 reads TGCGCCAGCAGCCAAGAGAGGACGCGGAGGGGTGAAAAACTGTTTTTT. Its protein is CASSQERTRRGEKLFF. The chain recombines TRBV4-1 with TRBJ1-4, with TRBD1 as a possible D gene (5 bases). V was pared by 0 bases and J by 7 bases, with 15 bases between. This CDR3 has 16 amino acids. Germline V gives CDR1 MGHRA, CDR2 YSYEKL.

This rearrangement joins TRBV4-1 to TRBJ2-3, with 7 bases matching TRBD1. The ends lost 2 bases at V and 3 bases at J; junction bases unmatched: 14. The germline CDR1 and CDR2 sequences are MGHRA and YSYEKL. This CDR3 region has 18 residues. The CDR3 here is CASSQKRITGAGTDTQYF. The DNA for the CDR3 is TGCGCCAGCAGCCAAAAGAGGATTACAGGGGCCGGAACAGATACGCAGTATTTT.

Written as DNA, the CDR3 is TGTGCCAGCAGCTTACGGAACCGGGACAGGGTGCCCAATGAGCAGTTCTTC. Translated, it gives CASSLRNRDRVPNEQFF. The gene calls are TRBV7-6 and TRBJ2-1, with TRBD1 matching 9 bases. The V gene's germline CDR1 is SGHVS and CDR2 FNYEAQ. With V trimmed by 2 bases and J by 6 bases, 11 bases remained unmatched. This CDR3 is 17 amino acids long.

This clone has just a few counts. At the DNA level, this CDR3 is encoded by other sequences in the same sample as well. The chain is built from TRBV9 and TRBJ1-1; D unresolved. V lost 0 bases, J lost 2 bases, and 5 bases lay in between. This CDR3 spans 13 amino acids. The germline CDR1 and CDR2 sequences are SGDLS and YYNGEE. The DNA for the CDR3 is TGTGCCAGCAGCGTAGCAGGCAACACTGAAGCTTTCTTT. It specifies CASSVAGNTEAFF. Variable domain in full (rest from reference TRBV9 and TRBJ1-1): DSGVTQTPKHLITATGQRVTLRCSPRSGDLSVYWYQQSLDQGLQFLIQYYNGEERAKGNILERFSAQQFPDLHSELNLSSLELGDSALYFCASSVAGNTEAFFGQGTRLTVV.

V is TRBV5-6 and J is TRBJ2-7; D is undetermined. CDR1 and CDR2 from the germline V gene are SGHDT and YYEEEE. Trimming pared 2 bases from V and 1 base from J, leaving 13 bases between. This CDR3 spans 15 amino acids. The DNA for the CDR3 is TGTGCCAGCAGCTTAGGTGCTGCGGATTCCTACGAGCAGTACTTC. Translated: CASSLGAADSYEQYF.

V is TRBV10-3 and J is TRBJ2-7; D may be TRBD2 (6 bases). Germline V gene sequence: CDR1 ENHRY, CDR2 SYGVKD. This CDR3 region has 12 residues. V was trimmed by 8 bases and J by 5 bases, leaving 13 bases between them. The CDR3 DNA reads TGTGCCATCTGGGCGGGCGGGGACGAGCAGTACTTC. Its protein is CAIWAGGDEQYF.

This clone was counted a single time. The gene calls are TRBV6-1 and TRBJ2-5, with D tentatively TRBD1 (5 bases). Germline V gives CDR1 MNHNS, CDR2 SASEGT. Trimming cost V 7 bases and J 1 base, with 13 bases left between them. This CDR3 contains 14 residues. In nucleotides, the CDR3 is TGTGCCAGCAAGACAGTTGGGTTCCAAGAGACCCAGTACTTC. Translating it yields CASKTVGFQETQYF.

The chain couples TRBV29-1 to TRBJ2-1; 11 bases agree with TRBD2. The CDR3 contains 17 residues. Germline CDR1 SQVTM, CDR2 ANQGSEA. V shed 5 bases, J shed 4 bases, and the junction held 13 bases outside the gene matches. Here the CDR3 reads CSVHLGGLAAPYNEQFF. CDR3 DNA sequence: TGCAGCGTTCACTTAGGGGGACTAGCGGCCCCTTACAATGAGCAGTTCTTC.

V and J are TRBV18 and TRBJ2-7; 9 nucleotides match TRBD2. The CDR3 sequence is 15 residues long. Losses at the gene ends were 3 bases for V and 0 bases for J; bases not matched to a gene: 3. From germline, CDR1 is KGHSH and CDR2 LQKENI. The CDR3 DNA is TGTGCCAGCTCACCCCGGACTAGCGACTCCTACGAGCAGTACTTC. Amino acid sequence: CASSPRTSDSYEQYF.

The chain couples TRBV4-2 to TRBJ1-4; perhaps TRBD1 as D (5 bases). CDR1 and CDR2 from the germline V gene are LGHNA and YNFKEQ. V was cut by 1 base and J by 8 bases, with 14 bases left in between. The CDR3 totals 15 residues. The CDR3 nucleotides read TGTGCCAGCAGCCAAGGGGGGACTCTCCAGGAAAAACTGTTTTTT. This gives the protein CASSQGGTLQEKLFF.

CDR3 sequence: CASSLVAGAEAFF. CDR3 nucleotides: TGCGCCAGCAGCTTGGTTGCAGGGGCTGAAGCTTTCTTT. The rearrangement joins TRBV5-1 to TRBJ1-1, with a possible D match to TRBD1 (6 bases). The V end was cut by 0 bases, the J end by 6 bases, with 9 bases between. Germline CDR1 reads SGHRS; CDR2 reads YFSETQ. The CDR3 spans 13 residues.

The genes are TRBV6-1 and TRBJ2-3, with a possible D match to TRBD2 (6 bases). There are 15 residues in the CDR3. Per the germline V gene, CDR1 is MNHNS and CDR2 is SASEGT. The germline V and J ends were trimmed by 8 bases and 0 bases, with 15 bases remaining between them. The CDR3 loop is CASSTTGTSTDTQYF. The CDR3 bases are TGTGCCAGCTCAACTACGGGGACTAGCACAGATACGCAGTATTTT.

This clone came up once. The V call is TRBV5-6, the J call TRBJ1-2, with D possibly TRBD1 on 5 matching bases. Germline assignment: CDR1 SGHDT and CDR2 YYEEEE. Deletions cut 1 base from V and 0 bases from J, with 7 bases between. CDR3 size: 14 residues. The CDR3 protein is CASSLWGANYGYTF. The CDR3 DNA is TGTGCCAGCAGCTTGTGGGGCGCTAACTATGGCTACACCTTC.

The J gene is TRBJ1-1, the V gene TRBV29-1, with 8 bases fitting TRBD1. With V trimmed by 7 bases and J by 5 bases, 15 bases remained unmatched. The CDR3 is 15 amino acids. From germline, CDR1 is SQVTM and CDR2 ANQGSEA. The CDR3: CSALSRGRGETEAFF. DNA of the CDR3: TGCAGCGCCTTATCCAGGGGGCGAGGTGAGACTGAAGCTTTCTTT.

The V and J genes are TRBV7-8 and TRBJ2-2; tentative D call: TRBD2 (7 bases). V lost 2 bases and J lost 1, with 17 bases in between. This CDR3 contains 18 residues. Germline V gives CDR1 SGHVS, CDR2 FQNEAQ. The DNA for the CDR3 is TGTGCCAGCAGCTTAAGGGAGGGGGATCTGCAGAACACCGGGGAGCTGTTTTTT. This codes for CASSLREGDLQNTGELFF.

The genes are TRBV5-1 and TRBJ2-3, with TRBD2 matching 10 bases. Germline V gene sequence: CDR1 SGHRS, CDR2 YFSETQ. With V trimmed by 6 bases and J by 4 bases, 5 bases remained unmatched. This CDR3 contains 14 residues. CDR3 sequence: CASTASGRADTQYF. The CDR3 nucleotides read TGCGCCAGCACCGCTAGCGGGAGAGCAGATACGCAGTATTTT. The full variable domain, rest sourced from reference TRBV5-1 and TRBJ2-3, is KAGVTQTPRYLIKTRGQQVTLSCSPISGHRSVSWYQQTPGQGLQFLFEYFSETQRNKGNFPGRFSGRQFSNSRSEMNVSTLELGDSALYLCASTASGRADTQYFGPGTRLTVL.

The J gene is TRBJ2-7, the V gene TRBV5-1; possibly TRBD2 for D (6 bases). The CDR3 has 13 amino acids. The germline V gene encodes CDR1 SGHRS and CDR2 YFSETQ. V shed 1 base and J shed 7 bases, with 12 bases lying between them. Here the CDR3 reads CASSLMASAEQYF. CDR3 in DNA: TGCGCCAGCAGCTTGATGGCTAGCGCTGAGCAGTACTTC.

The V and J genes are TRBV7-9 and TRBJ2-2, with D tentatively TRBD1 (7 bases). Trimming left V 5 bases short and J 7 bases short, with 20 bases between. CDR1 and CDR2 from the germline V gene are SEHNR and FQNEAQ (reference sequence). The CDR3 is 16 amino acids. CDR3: CASSPYGGRGDGELFF. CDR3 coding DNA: TGTGCCAGCAGCCCCTATGGGGGCAGGGGGGACGGGGAGCTGTTTTTT.

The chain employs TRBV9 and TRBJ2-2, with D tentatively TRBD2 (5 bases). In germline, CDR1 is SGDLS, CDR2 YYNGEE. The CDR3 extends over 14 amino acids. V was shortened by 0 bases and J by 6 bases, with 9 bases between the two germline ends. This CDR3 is CASSVVSGAGELFF. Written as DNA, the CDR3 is TGTGCCAGCAGCGTAGTAAGCGGTGCCGGGGAGCTGTTTTTT. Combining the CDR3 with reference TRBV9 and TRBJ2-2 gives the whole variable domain DSGVTQTPKHLITATGQRVTLRCSPRSGDLSVYWYQQSLDQGLQFLIQYYNGEERAKGNILERFSAQQFPDLHSELNLSSLELGDSALYFCASSVVSGAGELFFGEGSRLTVL.